These T cell receptor beta chains were read from a single sample in a study of CD8+ T cells in alopecia areata. Some clones are missing from TCRdb's copy, which holds only in-frame ones; the method was immunoSEQ multiplex PCR. The sample lists 95,000 to 120,000 clones; roughly 64% were seen once. The sequencing input was CD8+ T cells sorted from blood. All receptors derive from a human donor in good health. CDR3s include the opening cysteine and the closing phenylalanine or tryptophan. Fields, in order: D gene, clone size, J gene, V gene, CDR3 DNA, CDR3 protein. A D gene is named only where the DNA matches it firmly. Only part of the rows carry a size: once, few, many, or a class if the clone is expanded.

NA | NA | TRBJ1-2 | TRBV5-6 | TGTGCCAGCAGCCCGGCGGGGAGGTTCTATGGCTACACCTTC | CASSPAGRFYGYTF
NA | NA | TRBJ2-7 | TRBV23-1 | TGCGCCAGCAGTCAAAATCCTCTCAGGGAGATCAGGGCCCTTTACGAGCAGTACTTC | CASSQNPLREIRALYEQYF
TRBD1 | few | TRBJ2-2 | TRBV19 | TGTGCCAGTAGTCGACAGGGGTTCGAGGAGCTGTTTTTT | CASSRQGFEELFF
TRBD1 | NA | TRBJ2-3 | TRBV15 | TGTGCCACCAGCCCACGGACAGGGGGCGTTGCAGATACGCAGTATTTT | CATSPRTGGVADTQYF
NA | NA | TRBJ2-5 | TRBV4-1 | TGCGCCAGCAGCCAAGGACCCGGCGGGGTCCAAGAGACCCAGTACTTC | CASSQGPGGVQETQYF
NA | NA | TRBJ2-4 | TRBV13 | TGTGCCAGCAGTCCCCGGGTGGGAAACATTCAGTACTTC | CASSPRVGNIQYF
NA | few | TRBJ2-3 | TRBV28 | TGTGCCAGCAGTAGACAGGCTAGCACAGATACGCAGTATTTT | CASSRQASTDTQYF
NA | few | TRBJ1-3 | TRBV9 | TGTGCCAGCAGCGGCAGCGGAGGGGGCTCTGGAAACACCATATATTTT | CASSGSGGGSGNTIYF
TRBD2 | NA | TRBJ2-3 | TRBV6-4 | TGTGCCAGCAGTGACTCGGGACTAGCGGGCTTTGATACGCAGTATTTT | CASSDSGLAGFDTQYF
NA | NA | TRBJ2-4 | TRBV25-1 | TGTGCCAGCAGTGGACAGATAGCCAAAAACATTCAGTACTTC | CASSGQIAKNIQYF
TRBD2 | NA | TRBJ2-3 | TRBV13 | TGTGCCAGCAGCTTACCCTCTAGCGGGGGGCGCGGAGATACGCAGTATTTT | CASSLPSSGGRGDTQYF
NA | few | TRBJ2-1 | TRBV29-1 | TGCAGCGCAGTACAGGGCACCTATAATGAGCAGTTCTTC | CSAVQGTYNEQFF
TRBD2 | NA | TRBJ2-1 | TRBV13 | TGTGCCAGCAGCTTTACTAGCGGGGTCTACAATGAGCAGTTCTTC | CASSFTSGVYNEQFF
NA | NA | TRBJ2-2 | TRBV2 | TGTGCCAGCAGTGAGGTTACCGGGGAGCTGTTTTTT | CASSEVTGELFF
TRBD2 | few | TRBJ2-1 | TRBV25-1 | TGTGCCAGCAGTGGAGCCAGCGGGGGGCCCTACAATGAGCAGTTCTTC | CASSGASGGPYNEQFF
NA | NA | TRBJ2-1 | TRBV25-1 | TGTGCCACCGCGGCGGGGCTCTACAATGAGCAGTTCTTC | CATAAGLYNEQFF
NA | NA | TRBJ2-7 | TRBV5-1 | TGCGCCAGCAGCTTGGCCGGGGGTGATCGCTACGAGCAGTACTTC | CASSLAGGDRYEQYF
NA | NA | TRBJ2-5 | TRBV12-1 | TGTGCCAGCAGCTGGCTTGTGGGGCTTCCAGGCGAAGAGACCCAGTACTTC | CASSWLVGLPGEETQYF
NA | once | TRBJ1-5 | TRBV2 | TGTGCCAGCAGTCTTGGGAATCAGCCCCAGCATTTT | CASSLGNQPQHF
TRBD1 | NA | TRBJ1-1 | TRBV5-1 | TGCGCCAGCAGCTTACGACAGGGTCGCACTGAAGCTTTCTTT | CASSLRQGRTEAFF
TRBD2 | NA | TRBJ2-1 | TRBV13 | TGTGCCAGCAGCTTAGCGGGGGGGCCGTATGAGCAGTTCTTC | CASSLAGGPYEQFF